This is a list of T cell receptor beta chains from one sample in a study of blood T cell repertoires in COVID-19. Profiled with immunoSEQ multiplex PCR; TCRdb holds only in-frame clones, not every one. In the table there are fewer than 250,000 clones, approximately 84% of which are singletons. Sequenced input: peripheral blood. All receptors derive from a man aged 50 to 60 with acute or convalescent COVID-19. CDR3s include the opening cysteine and the closing phenylalanine or tryptophan. A D gene is named only where the DNA matches it firmly. Some rows have no size entry. The others give once, few or many, or a class for an expanded clone.

d_call j_call v_call clone_size cdr3_aa cdr3_nt
NA TRBJ1-2 TRBV7-2 NA CASSLWANGYTF TGTGCCAGCAGCTTATGGGCGAATGGCTACACCTTC
TRBD1 TRBJ1-1 TRBV19 few CASSRQQQGLAFF TGTGCCAGTAGTCGACAACAACAGGGGTTAGCTTTCTTT
NA TRBJ2-5 TRBV7-8 NA CASSSPSKETQYF TGTGCCAGCAGCTCACCATCTAAAGAGACCCAGTACTTC
TRBD2 TRBJ2-1 TRBV5-6 NA CASSLGSGRGFF TGTGCCAGCAGCTTAGGGAGCGGGAGGGGGTTCTTC
TRBD2 TRBJ2-7 TRBV18 NA CASSPGLAGEYEQYF TGTGCCAGCTCACCGGGACTAGCGGGAGAGTACGAGCAGTACTTC
NA TRBJ1-3 TRBV9 NA CASSALGGSSGNTIYF TGTGCCAGCAGCGCACTTGGGGGGTCTTCTGGAAACACCATATATTTT
NA TRBJ1-2 TRBV4-1 NA CASSQDWASTYYGYTF TGCGCCAGCAGCCAAGATTGGGCTTCAACTTACTATGGCTACACCTTC
NA TRBJ1-2 TRBV18 NA CASSPGDGYTF TGTGCCAGCTCACCGGGCGATGGCTACACCTTC
NA TRBJ2-1 TRBV5-1 NA CASSFGSDEQFF TGCGCCAGCAGCTTTGGCTCAGATGAGCAGTTCTTC
NA TRBJ1-1 TRBV11-2 NA CASSGRGNTEAFF TGTGCCAGCAGCGGAAGGGGGAACACTGAAGCTTTCTTT
NA TRBJ2-3 TRBV3-1/TRBV3-2 NA CASSQGPSRTDTQYF TGTGCCAGCAGCCAAGGGCCCTCACGCACAGATACGCAGTATTTT
TRBD2 TRBJ2-7 TRBV5-5 NA CASSRTSGSYEQYF TGTGCCAGCAGCCGGACTAGCGGCTCCTACGAGCAGTACTTC
TRBD2 TRBJ2-7 TRBV5-6 NA CASSLSPAGNPYEQYF TGTGCCAGCAGCTTGAGCCCAGCGGGAAACCCTTACGAGCAGTACTTC
NA TRBJ1-1 TRBV29-1 NA CSAREGVEAFF TGCAGCGCCCGGGAGGGGGTTGAAGCTTTCTTT
TRBD2 TRBJ2-3 TRBV28 NA CASSAPVGSGNTDTQYF TGTGCCAGCAGCGCTCCGGTGGGTAGCGGGAACACAGATACGCAGTATTTT
TRBD2 TRBJ2-2 TRBV18 NA CASSLREGYTGELFF TGTGCCAGCTCACTTCGGGAGGGCTACACCGGGGAGCTGTTTTTT
NA TRBJ2-7 TRBV27 NA CASSLAGNQDEQYF TGTGCCAGCAGCCTCGCCGGGAACCAGGACGAGCAGTACTTC
NA TRBJ2-2 TRBV3-1/TRBV3-2 once CASSPIYSTGELFF TGTGCCAGCAGCCCGATCTATAGCACCGGGGAGCTGTTTTTT
TRBD2 TRBJ2-3 TRBV7-6 NA CASSVRLAGASTDTQYF TGTGCCAGCAGCGTGAGGTTAGCGGGGGCCTCCACAGATACGCAGTATTTT
TRBD1 TRBJ1-5 TRBV6-2/TRBV6-3 NA CASSYWGQGVGQPQHF TGTGCCAGCAGTTACTGGGGACAGGGAGTCGGGCAGCCCCAGCATTTT
NA TRBJ2-1 TRBV6-5 NA CASSYSELRRGEQFF TGTGCCAGCAGTTACTCGGAATTGCGCCGGGGTGAGCAGTTCTTC
TRBD1 TRBJ1-2 TRBV6-6 few CASSDNRGDGYTF TGTGCCAGCAGTGATAACAGGGGAGACGGCTACACCTTC
NA TRBJ1-2 TRBV10-2 NA CASSLQGPYGYTF TGCGCCAGCTCTCTACAGGGTCCCTATGGCTACACCTTC
NA TRBJ2-3 TRBV19 NA CASSPLRAGTDTQYF TGTGCCAGTAGTCCCCTCCGAGCGGGTACAGATACGCAGTATTTT
TRBD1 TRBJ1-2 TRBV6-5 once CASSSGTGQTNYGYTF TGTGCCAGCAGTTCCGGGACAGGGCAGACTAACTATGGCTACACCTTC
TRBD2 TRBJ2-1 TRBV11-3 NA CASSATSGTYNEQFF TGTGCCAGCAGCGCGACTAGCGGGACCTACAATGAGCAGTTCTTC
NA TRBJ2-3 TRBV9 NA CASSTRRDTRTDTQYF TGTGCCAGCAGCACACGCCGGGACACCCGCACAGATACGCAGTATTTT
TRBD1 TRBJ1-2 TRBV7-3 few CASSRQGGDGYTF TGTGCCAGCAGCCGACAGGGAGGAGATGGCTACACCTTC
NA TRBJ2-3 TRBV5-1 NA CASSWTEPIPQYF TGCGCCAGCAGTTGGACAGAGCCCATCCCGCAGTATTTT
TRBD1 TRBJ1-1 TRBV5-1 NA CASSVWDRVNTEAFF TGCGCCAGCAGCGTCTGGGACAGGGTAAACACTGAAGCTTTCTTT
NA TRBJ1-1 TRBV28 NA CASSFSQGRGAFF TGTGCCAGCAGTTTTTCCCAGGGCAGAGGAGCTTTCTTT
NA TRBJ2-2 TRBV9 once CASSGTANTGELFF TGTGCCAGCAGCGGCACGGCGAACACCGGGGAGCTGTTTTTT
NA TRBJ1-6 TRBV6-1 NA CASSETMTVSPLHF TGTGCCAGCAGTGAAACAATGACAGTATCACCCCTCCACTTT
TRBD1 TRBJ2-6 TRBV5-8 NA CASSKDRAGANVLTF TGTGCCAGCAGCAAAGACAGGGCTGGGGCCAACGTCCTGACTTTC
TRBD1 TRBJ2-3 TRBV10-1 once CASTDRTGRPDTQYF TGCGCCAGCACGGATCGGACAGGGAGGCCAGATACGCAGTATTTT
NA TRBJ1-5 TRBV19 NA CASSIMGGNQPQHF TGTGCCAGTAGTATAATGGGGGGAAATCAGCCCCAGCATTTT
TRBD1 TRBJ2-4 TRBV18 NA CASSPTGQNIQYF TGTGCCAGCTCACCGACAGGGCAAAACATTCAGTACTTC
NA TRBJ2-5 TRBV27 NA CASSLRVAGEGTQYF TGTGCCAGCAGTTTAAGGGTGGCAGGGGAAGGGACCCAGTACTTC
NA TRBJ2-2 TRBV18 once CASSPRRTGQVNTGELFF TGTGCCAGCTCACCCAGGAGGACGGGACAAGTGAACACCGGGGAGCTGTTTTTT
TRBD2 TRBJ2-1 TRBV19 NA CASSIGTSGNEQFF TGTGCCAGTAGTATAGGAACTAGCGGGAATGAGCAGTTCTTC
TRBD2 TRBJ2-1 TRBV3-1/TRBV3-2 few CASSQEGRVAGVRNEQFF TGTGCCAGCAGCCAAGAAGGGAGGGTAGCGGGGGTAAGGAATGAGCAGTTCTTC
NA TRBJ1-5 TRBV5-5 NA CASSLIGRLEQPQHF TGTGCCAGCAGCTTGATCGGCAGGCTCGAACAGCCCCAGCATTTT
NA TRBJ1-5 TRBV19 NA CASSFLGDSNQPQHF TGTGCCAGTAGTTTCCTCGGGGATAGCAATCAGCCCCAGCATTTT
NA TRBJ1-2 TRBV30 once CAWSGGANYGYTF TGTGCCTGGAGTGGGGGAGCTAACTATGGCTACACCTTC
NA TRBJ1-1 TRBV30 NA CAWSLFGAGSNTEAFF TGTGCCTGGAGTCTGTTTGGGGCAGGATCGAACACTGAAGCTTTCTTT
TRBD2 TRBJ2-1 TRBV29-1 NA CSVQGLAGFSYNEQFF TGCAGCGTTCAGGGACTAGCGGGTTTCTCCTACAATGAGCAGTTCTTC
NA TRBJ2-7 TRBV11-3 NA CASTKGGVYEQYF TGTGCCAGCACCAAAGGGGGGGTCTACGAGCAGTACTTC
NA TRBJ2-7 TRBV30 NA CAWRGGYSYEQYF TGTGCCTGGAGAGGGGGTTACTCCTACGAGCAGTACTTC
TRBD2 TRBJ2-7 TRBV7-9 NA CASSLGTSFHEQYF TGTGCCAGCAGCTTGGGGACTAGCTTCCACGAGCAGTACTTC
TRBD2 TRBJ2-5 TRBV7-9 NA CASSPRTSGGQETQYF TGTGCCAGCAGCCCCCGGACTAGCGGGGGGCAAGAGACCCAGTACTTC
TRBD1 TRBJ1-3 TRBV28 NA CASSSQGAGNTIYF TGTGCCAGCAGTTCACAGGGGGCTGGAAACACCATATATTTT
NA TRBJ1-5 TRBV9 NA CASSVGSNSWPQHF TGTGCCAGCAGCGTAGGGAGTAACTCGTGGCCCCAGCATTTT
TRBD2 TRBJ2-1 TRBV11-2 NA CASSFPAGVDNEQFF TGTGCCAGCAGCTTCCCAGCGGGAGTGGACAATGAGCAGTTCTTC